In its sample, the clone carrying this T cell receptor (beta chain) was seen many times. Its specificity is unknown. Every isolated RNA sample was fully reverse transcribed, so sequencing captured expressed TCRB transcripts. The method was immunoSEQ multiplex PCR; TCRdb's version includes in-frame clones alone and lacks a portion of them. The profile shows a few hundred thousand clones, roughly 9.8% of them singletons. Purities over 98% were achieved in all sorted populations. This record comes from a study of beta chain features in type 1 diabetes. Study-wide results and caveats: Naive, central memory and regulatory TCRB repertoires appeared more similar among patients than healthy donors. Within each of all four CD4+ subsets, Type 1 diabetes patients had TCRB CDR3s that were moderately but significantly shorter.

V lost 7 bases, J lost 4 bases, and 12 bases stayed unmatched. CDR3 length: 15 residues. Germline V gene data show CDR1 as MNHEY and CDR2 as SMNVEV (reference sequence). This sequence joins TRBV27 and TRBJ1-2; TRBD1 matches 7 bases. The clonotype was recovered from a young man with type 1 diabetes. The sequenced material came from central memory CD4+ T cells from blood. CDR3 region: CASTLSGTEAYGYTF. The CDR3 DNA sequence: TGTGCCAGCACGCTCTCCGGGACAGAGGCCTATGGCTACACCTTC.